The 3 T cell receptor beta chains below come from one sample, sequenced in a study of technical replicates of blood from several donors. Clones were read by immunoSEQ multiplex PCR, and TCRdb kept only the in-frame ones, dropping some. The sample carries roughly 69,000 clones, approximately 86% recorded once. The sequencing input was PBMCs. Receptor source: a human donor in good health. Some clones in this sample may be carry-over from other donors' samples.

The chain has TRBV7-8 and TRBJ1-6; 9 nucleotides align to TRBD1. The CDR3 sequence is 15 residues long. Germline loops: CDR1 SGHVS, CDR2 FQNEAQ. J gave up 8 bases and V 5 bases, and 7 bases lay outside the gene matches. CDR3 sequence reads: CASSATGGTDSPLHF. CDR3 DNA: TGTGCCAGCAGCGCAACAGGGGGCACTGATTCACCCCTCCACTTT.

This clone appeared once. This sequence joins TRBV7-2 and TRBJ2-5, with TRBD1 as a possible D gene (5 bases). Trimming removed 4 bases from V and 1 base from J, with 10 bases in between. The germline CDR1 and CDR2 sequences are SGHTA and FQGNSA. This CDR3 has 14 amino acids. This chain's CDR3 is CASSYLRGQETQYF. DNA for the CDR3: TGTGCCAGCAGCTACCTAAGGGGCCAAGAGACCCAGTACTTC. The variable domain in full, with the rest retrieved from reference TRBV7-2 and TRBJ2-5, is GAGVSQSPSNKVTEKGKDVELRCDPISGHTALYWYRQSLGQGLEFLIYFQGNSAPDKSGLPSDRFSAERTGGSVSTLTIQRTQQEDSAVYLCASSYLRGQETQYFGPGTRLLVL.

The chain recombines TRBV6-1 with TRBJ1-1; 8 positions agree with TRBD1. This CDR3 comprises 13 residues. J gave up 10 bases and V 2 bases, and 6 bases lay outside the gene matches. Germline lookup yields CDR1 MNHNS and CDR2 SASEGT. The CDR3 DNA follows: TGTGCCAGCAGTGAACAGAGGCAGGGGGCAGCTTTCTTT. It encodes CASSEQRQGAAFF.